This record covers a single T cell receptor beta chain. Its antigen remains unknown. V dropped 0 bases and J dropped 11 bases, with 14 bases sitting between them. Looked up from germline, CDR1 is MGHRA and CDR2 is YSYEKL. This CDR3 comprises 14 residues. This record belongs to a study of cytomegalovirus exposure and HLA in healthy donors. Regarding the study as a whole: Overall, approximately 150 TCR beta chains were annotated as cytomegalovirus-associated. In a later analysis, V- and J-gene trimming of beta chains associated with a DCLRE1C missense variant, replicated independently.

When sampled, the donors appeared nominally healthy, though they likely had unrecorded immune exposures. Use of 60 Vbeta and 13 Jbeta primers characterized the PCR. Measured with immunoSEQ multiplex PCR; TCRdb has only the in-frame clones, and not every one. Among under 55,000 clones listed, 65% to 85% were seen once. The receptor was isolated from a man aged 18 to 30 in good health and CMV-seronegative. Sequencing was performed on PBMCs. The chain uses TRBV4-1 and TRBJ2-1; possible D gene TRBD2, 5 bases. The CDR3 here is CASSQDPGLDQQFF. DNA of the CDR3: TGCGCCAGCAGCCAAGATCCGGGATTGGATCAGCAGTTCTTC.